The T cell receptor (beta chain) under discussion was sequenced for a study of identical twins. MiXCR was run by TCRdb on the 5' RACE reads, yielding one entry per CDR3 protein. The table has 550,000 to 800,000 distinct CDR3 sequences, under 8.5% seen once. As concerns this clonotype: What it binds is unknown.

Healthy Caucasian donors formed the entire cohort. The V segment lost 3 bases and the J segment 1 base; nucleotides outside the gene matches: 4. CDR3 length equals 14 residues. CDR1 is DFQATT and CDR2 is SNEGSKA in the germline V gene (reference sequence). Study-level results: It was out-of-frame TCR alpha sharing in monozygotic twins that models underestimated. Fewer insertions marked abundant cord blood beta clonotypes; young adult naive trended weakly, memory not at all.

These data also formed part of another study, on yellow fever vaccine responses in identical twins.

The sequenced material came from PBMCs. The clonotype originates from a woman younger than 35 in good health. The chain is built from TRBV20-1 and TRBJ2-7, with TRBD1 identical over 9 bases. CDR3 DNA: TGCAGTGCTAGTTCGGGACAGGGTTCCTACGAGCAGTACTTC. Its translation is CSASSGQGSYEQYF.